This is a list of T cell receptor beta chains from one sample in a study of shared clonotypes between healthy human individuals. The method was immunoSEQ multiplex PCR; TCRdb's version includes in-frame clones alone and lacks a portion of them. The table records some 1,100,000 clones, approximately 78% of them present only once. Input material: memory CD4+ T cells from PBMCs. These receptors were taken from a man between 18 and 35 years old in good health. Some clones in this sample may be carry-over from other donors' samples. The conserved cysteine and the conserved F or W are not part of the CDR3 here.

J gene	V gene	CDR3 protein
TRBJ2-6	TRBV19	ASSSSVGRASGANVLT
TRBJ1-2	TRBV14	ASSQGYRVSYT
TRBJ1-1	TRBV18	ASSPGANTEAF
TRBJ2-3	TRBV7-3	ASSFLAVSTDTQY
TRBJ2-5	TRBV30	AWSGQGGVETQY
TRBJ2-7	TRBV19	ASTAGTGENSYEQY
TRBJ2-3	TRBV28	ASMGGPPGDTQY
TRBJ1-5	TRBV19	ASTMRQDSNQPQH
TRBJ1-3	TRBV5-1	ASRVGVGGNTIY
TRBJ2-4	TRBV2	ASSEDVWSAKNIQY
TRBJ2-1	TRBV11-2	ASSLGTQSHNEQF
TRBJ2-1	TRBV18	ASSPLPYEQF
TRBJ2-7	TRBV7-9	ASSQNPGWRGEYEQY
TRBJ2-1	TRBV9	ASSVGTSGNPEQF
TRBJ1-4	TRBV23-1	ESRLAQGEKLF
TRBJ2-1	TRBV7-3	ASSRNPLAVYNEQF
TRBJ1-1	TRBV7-2	ASSFGTANTEAF
TRBJ1-2	TRBV2	ASSYSAGGYT
TRBJ2-1	TRBV2	ASSDGGIYDEQF
TRBJ2-5	TRBV11-2	ASRWGDQETQY
TRBJ1-2	TRBV2	ASSAGQGGDYGYT
TRBJ2-2	TRBV6-6	ASRPTLTGELF
TRBJ2-3	TRBV28	ASVPDTQY
TRBJ1-4	TRBV7-9	ASSWGEEKLF
TRBJ2-3	TRBV19	ASKTGWADTQY
TRBJ2-2	TRBV29-1	SAGTSKNTGELF
TRBJ2-7	TRBV6-1	ASSEGGTGSHEQY
TRBJ1-1	TRBV7-9	ASSLGTGGDTEAF
TRBJ2-3	TRBV9	ASSASSGSTDTQY
TRBJ1-4	TRBV29-1	SVDSGVTNEKLF
TRBJ2-5	TRBV7-9	ASSGTSGETQY
TRBJ2-7	TRBV28	ASGRLRASDRYEQY
TRBJ2-7	TRBV7-2	ASSLASSGVGEQY
TRBJ1-2	TRBV14	ASSQYSQGYYGYT
TRBJ2-1	TRBV7-7	ASSEDGTSGRSSYNEQF
TRBJ2-3	TRBV11-2	ASSINSRNTQY
TRBJ1-2	TRBV5-6	ASRTQATGAVGGYT
TRBJ2-7	TRBV13	ASSGTSGSIIYEQY
TRBJ2-7	TRBV7-8	ASSLDRLSYEQY
TRBJ2-7	TRBV2	ASTGGLDYEQY
TRBJ2-1	TRBV7-6	ATSQRSTLGEQF
TRBJ1-5	TRBV7-9	ASSPLGYSNQPQH
TRBJ1-2	TRBV7-6	ASSLSGGAGGYT
TRBJ2-6	TRBV5-6	ASSLGGRGSGANVLT
TRBJ2-7	TRBV5-1	ASSLGPGSDEQY
TRBJ1-3	TRBV28	ASSLRISGNTIY
TRBJ1-2	TRBV28	ASSLPGQGARGYT
TRBJ2-1	TRBV5-4	ASSLYLYNEQF